This paragraph reports one TCR beta chain. Its matching antigen is unknown. The data are from a study of T cells in Graves' hyperthyroidism and ophthalmopathy. General observations from the study: Researchers found most expanded thyroid clonotypes above 0.001 in blood as well.

Amplification yielded TCR beta CDR3 regions, with RNA transcripts as the source. The HTBI primer set served for first-round RT-PCR of the TCR CDR3. TCRdb called the multiplex PCR reads again in MiXCR, with one record for every CDR3 protein. Among some 440,000 distinct CDR3 sequences listed, around a sixth were seen once. This TCR was sampled from a young woman with Graves' hyperthyroidism. Sequencing used blood.

The CDR3 DNA reads TGTGCCAGCAGTTACGGACTAGCGTCCTACAATGAGCAGTTCTTC. It specifies CASSYGLASYNEQFF. This sequence joins TRBV6-2 or TRBV6-3 and TRBJ2-1; 9 bases are shared with TRBD2. This CDR3 is 15 amino acids long. Germline V gene lookup returns CDR1 MNHEY and CDR2 SVGEGT. Trimming removed 2 bases from V and 1 base from J; junction bases left unmatched: 0.